A selection of T cell receptor beta chains follows, all from one sample in a study of shared clonotypes between healthy human individuals. The table came from immunoSEQ multiplex PCR; TCRdb's copy has only in-frame clones and leaves some out. The sample includes approximately 500,000 clones, about 95% of them seen just once. The material sequenced was naive CD4+ T cells sorted from blood. The receptor source for this set is a woman aged 25 to 39 in good health. CDR3s include the opening cysteine and the closing phenylalanine or tryptophan. D genes are given only for firm matches. Clone size is stated in some rows and not others, as once, few, many or a class when expanded.

d_call cdr3_length clone_size j_call v_call cdr3_aa cdr3_nt
TRBD1 13 NA TRBJ1-1 TRBV7-9 CASTRGVGTEAFF TGTGCCAGCACCAGGGGGGTGGGGACTGAAGCTTTCTTT
NA 15 NA TRBJ1-3 TRBV18 CASSPLQGPGNTIYF TGTGCCAGCTCACCACTACAGGGACCTGGAAACACCATATATTTT
TRBD2 15 once TRBJ2-7 TRBV18 CASSPGLAGDYEQYF TGTGCCAGCTCACCAGGACTAGCGGGAGATTACGAGCAGTACTTC
NA 15 NA TRBJ2-3 TRBV5-1 CASSFQAVSTDTQYF TGCGCCAGCAGCTTTCAAGCCGTATCGACAGATACGCAGTATTTT
NA 14 few TRBJ2-2 TRBV2 CASSESLRTGELFF TGTGCCAGCAGTGAGAGCCTCCGGACCGGGGAGCTGTTTTTT
NA 13 NA TRBJ2-6 TRBV15 CATSRDNPPVLTF TGTGCCACCAGCAGAGATAATCCCCCCGTCCTGACTTTC
TRBD1 15 NA TRBJ2-5 TRBV2 CASTTPTRQGPNTYF TGTGCCAGCACCACCCCCACCAGACAGGGACCCAACACGTACTTC
NA 15 NA TRBJ2-7 TRBV19 CASSIVGRPTYEQYF TGTGCCAGTAGTATAGTGGGGAGACCCACCTACGAGCAGTACTTC
NA 14 NA TRBJ1-1 TRBV18 CASFPGRGGQQAFF TGTGCCAGCTTTCCCGGAAGAGGTGGGCAGCAGGCTTTCTTT
NA 13 NA TRBJ2-3 TRBV5-1 CASSLAGQRTQYF TGCGCCAGCAGCTTGGCCGGGCAGAGAACGCAGTATTTT
NA 12 once TRBJ2-7 TRBV28 CASRATGHEQYF TGTGCCAGCAGGGCTACGGGACACGAGCAGTACTTC
NA 13 NA TRBJ1-1 TRBV27 CASSLVTGTEAFF TGTGCCAGCAGTTTGGTGACCGGGACAGAAGCTTTCTTT
TRBD2 16 NA TRBJ2-7 TRBV7-3 CASSLSPGLAGVEQYF TGTGCCAGCAGCTTAAGCCCCGGACTAGCAGGGGTCGAGCAGTACTTC
NA 15 NA TRBJ1-4 TRBV4-1 CASSPIGQINEKLFF TGCGCCAGCAGCCCTATAGGACAGATTAATGAAAAACTGTTTTTT
TRBD2 15 NA TRBJ2-2 TRBV11-2 CASSRLAGNTGELFF TGTGCCAGCAGCCGACTAGCGGGAAACACCGGGGAGCTGTTTTTT
TRBD2 17 NA TRBJ2-7 TRBV5-6 CASSHTPGLADSYEQYF TGTGCCAGCAGTCACACCCCGGGACTAGCGGATTCCTACGAGCAGTACTTC
TRBD1 16 NA TRBJ2-5 TRBV7-2 CASSPPGQGGVETQYF TGTGCCAGCAGCCCGCCGGGACAGGGAGGGGTAGAGACCCAGTACTTC
TRBD1 13 NA TRBJ1-2 TRBV18 CASSPNRGSGYTF TGTGCCAGCTCACCGAACAGGGGCTCTGGCTACACCTTC
TRBD2 15 NA TRBJ2-1 TRBV11-3 CASSEGLAAYNEQFF TGTGCCAGCAGCGAAGGACTAGCGGCATACAATGAGCAGTTCTTC
NA 12 NA TRBJ2-4 TRBV7-9 CASSLYKNIQYF TGTGCCAGCAGCCTTTACAAAAACATTCAGTACTTC
TRBD2 18 NA TRBJ2-3 TRBV4-2 CASSQDELAGDLPDTQYF TGTGCCAGCAGCCAAGATGAACTAGCGGGAGATTTACCAGATACGCAGTATTTT
TRBD1 14 NA TRBJ1-5 TRBV2 CASSWDRGNQPQHF TGTGCCAGCAGTTGGGACAGGGGCAATCAGCCCCAGCATTTT
TRBD2 17 NA TRBJ2-7 TRBV5-1 CASSLVSSGRASYEQYF TGCGCCAGCAGCTTGGTTTCTAGCGGGAGAGCCTCCTACGAGCAGTACTTC
TRBD1 15 NA TRBJ1-1 TRBV28 CASSLALGQGTEAFF TGTGCCAGCAGTTTAGCCTTGGGACAGGGCACTGAAGCTTTCTTT
TRBD2 15 NA TRBJ2-7 TRBV5-1 CASSFGTSGGYEQYF TGCGCCAGCAGCTTTGGGACTAGCGGGGGGTACGAGCAGTACTTC
NA 14 NA TRBJ1-1 TRBV7-9 CASSLAWRPFEAFF TGTGCCAGCAGCTTAGCATGGCGGCCTTTTGAAGCTTTCTTT
NA 11 NA TRBJ2-7 TRBV19 CASSKTSEQYF TGTGCCAGTAGTAAGACTAGCGAGCAGTACTTC
TRBD2 17 NA TRBJ2-7 TRBV10-2 CASSDGVTGTRVYEQYF TGCGCCAGCAGTGACGGGGTAACCGGGACTAGGGTCTACGAGCAGTACTTC
TRBD1 16 NA TRBJ1-5 TRBV28 CASSLGTGVSNQPQHF TGTGCCAGCAGTTTAGGGACAGGGGTCAGCAATCAGCCCCAGCATTTT
NA 13 NA TRBJ2-5 TRBV6-4 CASSPGVLETQYF TGTGCCAGCAGTCCCGGAGTGTTGGAGACCCAGTACTTC
NA 14 NA TRBJ1-2 TRBV10-2 CASSELSPIRGYTF TGCGCCAGCAGTGAGTTATCTCCGATTCGCGGCTACACCTTC
NA 16 NA TRBJ2-7 TRBV7-9 CASSPTLFSGADEQYF TGTGCCAGCAGCCCAACGCTTTTTTCGGGGGCCGACGAGCAGTACTTC
TRBD1 14 once TRBJ1-1 TRBV27 CASSSKQGSTEAFF TGTGCCAGCAGTTCAAAACAGGGGAGCACTGAAGCTTTCTTT
TRBD1 15 NA TRBJ1-2 TRBV19 CASSPEGQDPYGYTF TGTGCCAGTAGCCCTGAGGGACAGGACCCCTATGGCTACACCTTC
NA 13 once TRBJ2-7 TRBV19 CASGELNSYEQYF TGTGCCAGTGGAGAGTTGAACTCCTACGAGCAGTACTTC
NA 14 NA TRBJ1-1 TRBV28 CASVITNGNTEAFF TGTGCCAGCGTAATAACGAATGGAAACACTGAAGCTTTCTTT
TRBD1 16 NA TRBJ2-7 TRBV5-4 CASSLTTGGSIDEQYF TGTGCCAGCAGCCTCACGACAGGGGGATCCATTGACGAGCAGTACTTC
NA 15 NA TRBJ1-5 TRBV2 CASRDSGPQGQPQHF TGTGCCAGCAGAGACTCCGGGCCCCAGGGGCAGCCCCAGCATTTT
TRBD2 14 NA TRBJ2-7 TRBV2 CASSGGSRIYEQYF TGTGCCAGCAGTGGCGGGAGCCGCATATACGAGCAGTACTTC
NA 15 NA TRBJ1-1 TRBV5-1 CASSYGHELNTEAFF TGCGCCAGCAGCTATGGACACGAGCTCAACACTGAAGCTTTCTTT
NA 12 NA TRBJ1-2 TRBV28 CASSGTAYGYTF TGTGCCAGCAGTGGGACTGCTTATGGCTACACCTTC
TRBD2 13 NA TRBJ2-7 TRBV2 CASRLRGAVEQYF TGTGCCAGCAGACTGCGGGGGGCGGTCGAGCAGTACTTC
NA 13 NA TRBJ2-5 TRBV11-3 CASSRGYQETQYF TGTGCCAGCAGTAGGGGTTACCAAGAGACCCAGTACTTC
NA 12 NA TRBJ1-1 TRBV5-1 CASSLTGLEAFF TGCGCCAGCAGCTTGACGGGTCTTGAAGCTTTCTTT
NA 15 NA TRBJ1-1 TRBV5-1 CASSPGTLGNTEAFF TGCGCCAGCAGCCCGGGGACATTGGGGAACACTGAAGCTTTCTTT
NA 15 once TRBJ2-5 TRBV29-1 CSVEIGTRYQETQYF TGCAGCGTTGAAATCGGCACTCGGTACCAAGAGACCCAGTACTTC
NA 12 NA TRBJ2-1 TRBV29-1 CSVFGSYNEQFF TGCAGCGTTTTTGGATCCTACAATGAGCAGTTCTTC
NA 16 NA TRBJ1-1 TRBV6-6 CASLGVFRDGNTEAFF TGTGCCAGCCTCGGAGTCTTCCGGGATGGGAACACTGAAGCTTTCTTT
TRBD2 15 NA TRBJ2-2 TRBV6-4 CASMRLAGADGELFF TGTGCCAGCATGAGACTAGCGGGGGCCGACGGGGAGCTGTTTTTT
TRBD2 17 NA TRBJ2-2 TRBV5-1 CASSSGTSARGTGELFF TGCGCCAGCAGCTCCGGGACTAGCGCCAGGGGCACCGGGGAGCTGTTTTTT
NA 15 once TRBJ1-6 TRBV27 CASSLRRSYNSPLHF TGTGCCAGCAGCCTCCGGCGCTCCTATAATTCACCCCTCCACTTT
TRBD2 15 NA TRBJ2-7 TRBV27 CASRRAGGPKYEQYF TGTGCCAGCAGGCGAGCGGGAGGGCCCAAGTACGAGCAGTACTTC
TRBD2 15 NA TRBJ2-3 TRBV5-4 CASGGRASSTDTQYF TGTGCCAGCGGCGGGAGGGCCTCTAGCACAGATACGCAGTATTTT
NA 18 NA TRBJ2-6 TRBV4-1 CASSQDRRATAGANVLTF TGCGCCAGCAGCCAAGATCGGAGGGCCACTGCCGGGGCCAACGTCCTGACTTTC
NA 15 NA TRBJ1-5 TRBV28 CASRPGRWGNQPQHF TGTGCCAGCAGGCCCGGGAGGTGGGGGAATCAGCCCCAGCATTTT